This T cell receptor beta chain was sequenced during a study of identical twins. This clonotype was detected ten times or more. Unique molecular identifiers were in the cDNA, with template-switch universal primer binding. TCRdb called the 5' RACE reads again in MiXCR, with one record for every CDR3 protein. The table records hundreds of thousands of distinct CDR3 sequences, roughly 6% of them present only once. Trimming stripped 2 bases from V and 2 bases from J, with 9 bases between. The CDR3 runs 14 residues. Germline CDR1 reads MNHEY; CDR2 reads SMNVEV (reference sequence). The receptor was derived from a man between 18 and 35 years old in good health. The source material was naive T cells sorted from blood. V and J are TRBV27 and TRBJ1-1; D not certain. In nucleotides, the CDR3 is TGTGCCAGCAGTTTAACCGCATCAAACACTGAAGCTTTCTTT. This encodes CASSLTASNTEAFF.